This T cell receptor (beta chain) was captured by sequencing in a study of blood T cell repertoires in COVID-19. The overall study: From the United States, Italy and Spain came samples of acute and convalescent COVID-19.

Original handling: Cell counts per sample came from amplifying reference gene primers. TCRdb keeps only in-frame clones here, not all; method: immunoSEQ multiplex PCR. For V, J and clone size, that table is used; D and trimming come from the DNA. The data hold about 200,000 clones, with approximately 90% observed a single time. The TCR sequence derives from a middle-aged man with acute or convalescent COVID-19. Sequenced input: peripheral blood.

The chain's CDR3 is CASSYGQGAAEAFF. The CDR3 bases are TGTGCCAGCAGTTACGGACAGGGGGCGGCTGAAGCTTTCTTT. The rearrangement joins TRBV6-6 to TRBJ1-1, with 11 bases lining up with TRBD1. The V and J ends lost 2 bases and 6 bases, in that order; junction bases with no gene match: 2. Looked up from germline, CDR1 is MNHNY and CDR2 is SVGAGI (reference sequence). This CDR3 is built from 14 residues.